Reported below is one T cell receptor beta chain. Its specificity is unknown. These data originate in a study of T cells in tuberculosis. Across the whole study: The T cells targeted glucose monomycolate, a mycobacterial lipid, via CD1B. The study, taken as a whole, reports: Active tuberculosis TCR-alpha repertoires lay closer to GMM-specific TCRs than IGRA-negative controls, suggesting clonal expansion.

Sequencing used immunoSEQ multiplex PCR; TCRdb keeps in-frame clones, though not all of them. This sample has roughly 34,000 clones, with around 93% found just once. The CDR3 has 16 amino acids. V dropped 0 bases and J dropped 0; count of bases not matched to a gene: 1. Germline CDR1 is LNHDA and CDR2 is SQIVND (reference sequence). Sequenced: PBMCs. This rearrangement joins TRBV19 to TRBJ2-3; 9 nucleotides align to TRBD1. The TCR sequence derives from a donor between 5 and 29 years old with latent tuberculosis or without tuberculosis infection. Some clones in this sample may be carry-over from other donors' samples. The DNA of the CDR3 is TGTGCCAGTAGTATAGACGGGACAGGGAGCACAGATACGCAGTATTTT. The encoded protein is CASSIDGTGSTDTQYF.